The entry below describes one T cell receptor beta chain. This clonotype occurred a few times. This receptor's antigen is unknown. No base qualities exist here, and no much larger clone lies one base off it. The data derive from a study of blood T cells in healthy people across ages (dated by TCRdb to between 2015 and 2016). General notes on the study: Template switching captured roughly one uniquely barcoded TCR beta cDNA molecule per two T cells in model experiments. Using deep sequencing normalized with unique cDNA molecular identifiers, the study measured how TCR beta repertoire diversity changes with age. Four age groups were formed from the donors: young (average 16 years), middle-aged (around 41), aged (62) and long-lived (about 75). Donors of different ages were randomly distributed across sequencing lanes to avoid experimental bias. Using the same blood draw, the study looked at two additional independent replicas of 1 million unique cDNA reads for two donors, one aged 18 to 30 and the other aged 80 or older. The study at large found these results: Compared with the aged group, the long-lived group had more naive CD4+ T cells, fewer expanded clones and increased TCR diversity, a pattern suggesting age selection. Total diversity estimates from one million sequenced T cells were considered lower bounds and underestimates. Conclusive comparison of naive and antigen-experienced compartments was prevented by the profiling of bulk unsorted PBMCs. Observed TCR beta diversity per million T cells fell roughly linearly with age, and a significant reduction was already apparent by age around 40. The CMV infection status of donors was not known, potentially confounding age-related changes in expanded clonotypes. A strong correlation was found between observed TCR beta diversity and the percentage of naive T cells measured by flow cytometry.

The donors were roughly 38 Caucasian individuals from Russia, aged about 6 to 95 years, who were systemically healthy. Roughly 9 milliliters of peripheral blood were drawn from each donor into EDTA-treated Vacutainer tubes. PBMCs were isolated by Ficoll-Paque density-gradient centrifugation, with at least 6 million obtained per sample. Total RNA, at least 6 micrograms per sample, was extracted from PBMCs with Trizol reagent. The percentages of naive CD45RAhigh/CD27high T cells were determined by flow cytometry on a PBMC aliquot from every donor. The library was made by 5' RACE. TCRdb shows the sequencer as Illumina HiSeq 2500. A second PCR of about 7 to 12 cycles was run with a J-beta primer mix and a sample-barcoded 5' primer. A unique molecular identifier was introduced onto each TCR beta cDNA molecule by a template-switch 5' adaptor carrying 12 random nucleotides. Each sample yielded at least 2.5 million CDR3-containing paired-end reads. First-strand cDNA was synthesized from all RNA with the Mint cDNA synthesis kit, primed by a TRBC-specific oligonucleotide. Following uracil-DNA glycosylase treatment, a first 18-cycle PCR with universal primers M1SS and BC2_uni_R was performed on all cDNA. The source study handled its data this way. Normalization of each sample was performed by random selection of 1 million high-quality reads, each carrying a distinct molecular identifier. Reads with shared molecular identifiers were discarded instead of being binned into consensus sequences. CDR3 identification, clonotype clustering and error correction used MiTCR with a Q25 quality threshold and the strictest error-elimination algorithm. A nonparametric unseen species model with Euler transformation was used to estimate a lower bound on total TCR beta diversity. Using fastp trimming at Q25 and MiXCR clonotype assembly, TCRdb reanalyzed the public sequencing data and kept in-frame beta chains. For every CDR3 protein sequence, its rows merge into one entry that carries the most common genes and DNA. TCRdb assigned the V and J calls; the authors' analysis was not used. The sample yields 700,000 to 900,000 distinct CDR3 sequences; roughly 50% were counted once. The biggest ten clones account for under 50% of the sample.

CDR1 and CDR2 were assigned from the germline V gene as SGHTA and FQGTGA. Measured from the cysteine to the phenylalanine, the CDR3 is 14 residues long. Left in the record is the CDR3 DNA by itself, 42 bases read in frame from the first base. Trimming takes 5 bases from V and 10 bases from J, and the germline ends sit 18 bases apart. The chain was built from TRBV7-3 and TRBJ2-1; TRBD2 is a weak D gene call, 7 bases matching. The TCR comes from an elderly man in good health. The specimen was blood. The bases are TGTGCCAGCAGCGCGGGGGCTACGTCGACGGAGCAGTTCTTC. The resulting protein is CASSAGATSTEQFF. Full variable domain (CDR3 extended with the reference TRBV7-3 and TRBJ2-1 proteins): GAGVSQTPSNKVTEKGKYVELRCDPISGHTALYWYRQSLGQGPEFLIYFQGTGAADDSGLPNDRFFAVRPEGSVSTLKIQRTERGDSAVYLCASSAGATSTEQFFGPGTRLTVL.